One sample yielded the 2 T cell receptor beta chains listed below, sequenced in a study of T-cell memory formation after mild COVID-19. A single record per CDR3 protein comes from TCRdb applying MiXCR to the 5' RACE reads. The table shows 350,000 to 450,000 distinct CDR3 sequences, with 20% to 30% occurring only once. The sample was PBMCs or a T cell subset sorted from them (not recorded which). These receptors were collected from an adult woman who had mild COVID-19 (a few samples of this study predate the infection). Cell type and time point are not known.

This clonotype has only a few counts. This chain connects TRBV12-3 or TRBV12-4 to TRBJ1-6, with no clear D. The CDR3 is made up of 14 amino acids. Trimming left V 6 bases short and J 10 bases short, with 16 bases between. The CDR3 sequence: CASRTGPRGSPLHF. Here the CDR3 DNA reads TGTGCCAGCAGAACGGGCCCCCGGGGATCACCCCTCCACTTT.

V and J are TRBV10-3 and TRBJ2-7; maybe TRBD1 (5 bases). Trimming shortened V by 8 bases and J by 2 bases, and 16 bases separated the two germline ends. This CDR3 is 14 amino acids long. The V gene's germline CDR1 is ENHRY and CDR2 SYGVKD. The CDR3 DNA reads as TGTGCCATCGCACAGGACATCGCCGCCTACGAGCAGTACTTC. Translated, it gives CAIAQDIAAYEQYF.